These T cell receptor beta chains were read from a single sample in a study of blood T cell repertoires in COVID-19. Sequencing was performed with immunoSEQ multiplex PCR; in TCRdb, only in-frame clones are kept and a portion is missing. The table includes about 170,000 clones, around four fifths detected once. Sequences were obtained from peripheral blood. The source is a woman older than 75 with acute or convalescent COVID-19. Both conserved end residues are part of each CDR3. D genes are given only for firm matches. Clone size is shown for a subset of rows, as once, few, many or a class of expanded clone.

TGTGCCAGCAGCTTGGACAGCTACAATGAGCAGTTCTTC	CASSLDSYNEQFF	NA	TRBJ2-1	TRBV5-4	NA
TGTGCCAGCAGCCTCGGACAGCCTTCTAACTATGGCTACACCTTC	CASSLGQPSNYGYTF	NA	TRBJ1-2	TRBV3-1/TRBV3-2	NA
TGCAGCGTTGCGGACAGTAATGAAAAACTGTTTTTT	CSVADSNEKLFF	NA	TRBJ1-4	TRBV29-1	few
TGTGCCAGCAGTCTGGGGGTAGCGGTACAAGAGACCCAGTACTTC	CASSLGVAVQETQYF	NA	TRBJ2-5	TRBV6-5	NA
TGCGCCAGCAGCTTGGAACAGCTAACACCCGGGGAGCTGTTTTTT	CASSLEQLTPGELFF	NA	TRBJ2-2	TRBV5-1	NA
TGTGCCAGCAGCCCTAGGGGGCGCCCCGCCGGCACCGGGGAGCTGTTTTTT	CASSPRGRPAGTGELFF	TRBD1	TRBJ2-2	TRBV6-2/TRBV6-3	NA
TGTGCCAGCAGTTACTCGAACCGCTTGCTACCATACTCCTACAATGAGCAGTTCTTC	CASSYSNRLLPYSYNEQFF	NA	TRBJ2-1	TRBV6-2/TRBV6-3	NA
TGTGCCTGGAGTGTAGGCAGGGGGCTTAGTGGCTACACCTTC	CAWSVGRGLSGYTF	TRBD1	TRBJ1-2	TRBV30	once
TGTGCCAGCAGCTTGGACAGGGACCTTTACGAGCAGTACTTC	CASSLDRDLYEQYF	NA	TRBJ2-7	TRBV5-4	NA
TGTGCCAGCAGTGTCCCCAGGGGAGCAGATACGCAGTATTTT	CASSVPRGADTQYF	NA	TRBJ2-3	TRBV2	NA
TGCGCCAGCCGACAGCCACAAGAGACCCAGTACTTC	CASRQPQETQYF	NA	TRBJ2-5	TRBV5-1	NA
TGTGCCAGCAGCTTGGGGGGATCCTATAATTCACCCCTCCACTTT	CASSLGGSYNSPLHF	NA	TRBJ1-6	TRBV7-2	once
TGCGCCAGCAGCAGCACCGGGACAGGGAATCAGCCCCAGCATTTT	CASSSTGTGNQPQHF	TRBD1	TRBJ1-5	TRBV5-1	NA
TGTGCCAGCAGACACCGATCAGGGGGCATTTCACCCCTCCACTTT	CASRHRSGGISPLHF	TRBD1	TRBJ1-6	TRBV28	NA
TGCGCCAGCAGCCCAAGGACAGGGGCAGATACGCAGTATTTT	CASSPRTGADTQYF	TRBD1	TRBJ2-3	TRBV5-1	once
TGTGCCAGCAGTGAAGTGGGAGACAAATTCACCGGGGAGCTGTTTTTT	CASSEVGDKFTGELFF	NA	TRBJ2-2	TRBV6-1	NA
TGTGCCAGCAGTTCGGGACTGTATAGCACAGATACGCAGTATTTT	CASSSGLYSTDTQYF	NA	TRBJ2-3	TRBV2	NA
TGTGCCAGTAGTACCCAGGGACTAGCGGGAGAGGGAGATACGCAGTATTTT	CASSTQGLAGEGDTQYF	TRBD2	TRBJ2-3	TRBV19	once
TGCGCCAGCAGCTTGGCGACAGGGGCAATTAGATTCGAGCAGTACTTC	CASSLATGAIRFEQYF	TRBD1	TRBJ2-7	TRBV5-1	NA
TGTGCCAGCAGCTTTAGAACTAGCGGGGGGGCAGATACGCAGTATTTT	CASSFRTSGGADTQYF	TRBD2	TRBJ2-3	TRBV7-3	NA
TGTGCCAGTAGACCACTGACAGGCGGAGGTGAAAAACTGTTTTTT	CASRPLTGGGEKLFF	NA	TRBJ1-4	TRBV19	NA
TGTGCCAGCAGTGAGGGCTGGGGGGCTGGAAACACCATATATTTT	CASSEGWGAGNTIYF	NA	TRBJ1-3	TRBV25-1	NA
TGTGCCAGCAGCGTGACAGGGAGCAATCAGCCCCAGCATTTT	CASSVTGSNQPQHF	TRBD1	TRBJ1-5	TRBV7-2	NA
TGTGCCAGCAGTCCGGAGGCTGCAACTAATGAAAAACTGTTTTTT	CASSPEAATNEKLFF	NA	TRBJ1-4	TRBV6-5	NA
TGTGCCAGCTCACTCCGGGGGGGCGAAGATACGCAGTATTTT	CASSLRGGEDTQYF	TRBD2	TRBJ2-3	TRBV18	NA